These T cell receptor beta chains were read from a single sample in a study of control samples from healthy donors and cancer patients. Profiled with immunoSEQ multiplex PCR; TCRdb holds only in-frame clones, not every one. The table records 100,000 to 150,000 clones, about 90% of them present only once. The sequencing sample was made of blood. The receptors derive from a man between 18 and 35 years old in good health. Each CDR3 is given with its conserved first and last residue. The order of the fields is V gene, CDR3 protein.

>TRBV9
CASSGVVSEQFF
>TRBV30
CAWSDPLRQYF
>TRBV2
CASSPTGGSNQPQHF
>TRBV24-1
CATSDFPDTQYF
>TRBV7-2
CASSLAGVLKTEAFF
>TRBV19
CASTLFARTGEDQPQHF
>TRBV19
CASRSGQNNEKLFF
>TRBV11-3
CASSYAGQGTYEQYF
>TRBV19
CASITGGNEQFF
>TRBV6-2/TRBV6-3
CASSSTGEGSYTF
>TRBV11-2
CASSLLNTFRGEQYF
>TRBV7-7
CASSSDGYQETQYF